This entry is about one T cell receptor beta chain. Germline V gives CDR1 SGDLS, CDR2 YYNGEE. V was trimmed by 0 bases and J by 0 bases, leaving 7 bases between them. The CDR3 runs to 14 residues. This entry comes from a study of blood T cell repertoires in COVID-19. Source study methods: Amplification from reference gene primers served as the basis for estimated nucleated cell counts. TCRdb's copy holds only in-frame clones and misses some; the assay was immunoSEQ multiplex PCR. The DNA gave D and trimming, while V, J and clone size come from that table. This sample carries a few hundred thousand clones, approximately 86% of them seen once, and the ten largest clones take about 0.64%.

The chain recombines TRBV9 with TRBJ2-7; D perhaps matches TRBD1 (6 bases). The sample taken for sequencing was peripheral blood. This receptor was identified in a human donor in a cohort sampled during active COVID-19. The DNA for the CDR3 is TGTGCCAGCAGCGTAGGACAGGCCTCCTACGAGCAGTACTTC. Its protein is CASSVGQASYEQYF.